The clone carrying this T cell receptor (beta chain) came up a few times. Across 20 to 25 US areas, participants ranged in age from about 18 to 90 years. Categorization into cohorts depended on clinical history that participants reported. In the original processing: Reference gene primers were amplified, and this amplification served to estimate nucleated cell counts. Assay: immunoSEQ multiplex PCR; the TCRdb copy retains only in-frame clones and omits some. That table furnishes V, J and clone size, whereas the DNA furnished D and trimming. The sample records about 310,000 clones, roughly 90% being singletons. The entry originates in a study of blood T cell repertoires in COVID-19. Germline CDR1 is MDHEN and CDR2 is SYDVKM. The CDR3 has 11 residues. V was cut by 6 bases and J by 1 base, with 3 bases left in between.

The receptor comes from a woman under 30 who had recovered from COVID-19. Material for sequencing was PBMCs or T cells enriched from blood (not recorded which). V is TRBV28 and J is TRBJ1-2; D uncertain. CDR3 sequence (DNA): TGTGCCAGCAGATATAACTATGGCTACACCTTC. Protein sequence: CASRYNYGYTF.